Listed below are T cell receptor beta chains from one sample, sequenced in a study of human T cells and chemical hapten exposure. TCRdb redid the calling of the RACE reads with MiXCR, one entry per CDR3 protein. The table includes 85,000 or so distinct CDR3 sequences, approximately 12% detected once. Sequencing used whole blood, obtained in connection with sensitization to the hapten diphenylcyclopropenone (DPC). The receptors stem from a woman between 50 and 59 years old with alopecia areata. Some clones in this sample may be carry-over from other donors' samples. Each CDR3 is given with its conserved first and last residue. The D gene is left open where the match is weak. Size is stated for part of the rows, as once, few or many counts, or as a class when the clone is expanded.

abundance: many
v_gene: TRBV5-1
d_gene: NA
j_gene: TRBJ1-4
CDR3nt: TGCGCCAGCAGCTTCCGGGACGACAATGAAAAACTGTTTTTT
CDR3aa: CASSFRDDNEKLFF

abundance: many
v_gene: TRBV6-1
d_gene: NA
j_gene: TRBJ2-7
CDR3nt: TGTGCCAGCCAGCTGAGGCGAGGAGGGCAGTACTTC
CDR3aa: CASQLRRGGQYF

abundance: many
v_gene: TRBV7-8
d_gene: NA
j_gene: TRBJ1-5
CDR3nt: TGTGCCAGCAGCCAGCAGGGCAATCAGCCCCAGCATTTT
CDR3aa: CASSQQGNQPQHF

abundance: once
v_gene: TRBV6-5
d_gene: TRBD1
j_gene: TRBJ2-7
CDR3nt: TGTGCCAGCAGTTACTATGGGACAGGGATCAACGAGCAGTACTTC
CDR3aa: CASSYYGTGINEQYF

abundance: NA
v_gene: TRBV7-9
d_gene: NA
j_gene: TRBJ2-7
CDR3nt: TGTGCCAGCAGCTTAGTCGCAGGGGCGAGCTCCTACGAGCAGTACTTC
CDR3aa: CASSLVAGASSYEQYF

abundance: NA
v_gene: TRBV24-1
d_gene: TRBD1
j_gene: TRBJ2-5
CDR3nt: TGTGCCACCAGTGATTTCCCGGCAGGGGGCCAAGAGACCCAGTACTTC
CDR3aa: CATSDFPAGGQETQYF

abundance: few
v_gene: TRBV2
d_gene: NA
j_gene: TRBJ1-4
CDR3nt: TGTGCCAGCAGTCGCCGGGCCCTCCTACCTGAAAAACTGTTTTTT
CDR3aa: CASSRRALLPEKLFF

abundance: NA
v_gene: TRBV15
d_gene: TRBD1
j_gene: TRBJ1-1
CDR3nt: TGTGCCACCAGCGCGCACAGGGGGACTGAAGCTTTCTTT
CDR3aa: CATSAHRGTEAFF

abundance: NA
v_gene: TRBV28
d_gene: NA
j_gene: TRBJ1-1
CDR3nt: TGTGCCAGCAGTTTACTCGGACGGCTTGAAGCTTTCTTT
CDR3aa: CASSLLGRLEAFF

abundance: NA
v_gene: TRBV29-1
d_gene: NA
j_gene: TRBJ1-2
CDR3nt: TGCAGCGTTGGCTCAGGGAATAACTATGGCTACACCTTC
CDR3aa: CSVGSGNNYGYTF

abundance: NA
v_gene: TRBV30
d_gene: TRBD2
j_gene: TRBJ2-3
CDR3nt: TGTGCCTGGAGCGGGAGGCCCGCCCTATCGCAGTATTTT
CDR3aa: CAWSGRPALSQYF

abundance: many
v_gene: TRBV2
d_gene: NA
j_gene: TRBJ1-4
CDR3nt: TGTGCCAGCAGTGAAACAGGGCCGGCCTCGGCTAATGAAAAACTGTTTTTT
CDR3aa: CASSETGPASANEKLFF

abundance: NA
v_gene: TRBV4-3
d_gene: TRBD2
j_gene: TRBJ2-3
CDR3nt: TGCGCCAGCAGCCTTACTAGCGGGATTCGGGGAGATACGCAGTATTTT
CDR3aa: CASSLTSGIRGDTQYF

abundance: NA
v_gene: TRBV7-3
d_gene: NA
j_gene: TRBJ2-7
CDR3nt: TGTGCGTCGTCGGCTAGCCGGTCGTCCGAGCAGTACTTC
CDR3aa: CASSASRSSEQYF

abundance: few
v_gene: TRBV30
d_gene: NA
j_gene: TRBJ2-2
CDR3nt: TGTGCCTGGAGTCTTACATGGACCGGGGAGCTGTTTTTT
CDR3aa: CAWSLTWTGELFF

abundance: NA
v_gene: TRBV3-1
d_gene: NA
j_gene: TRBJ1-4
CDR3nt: TGTGCCAGCAGGAAGGACGGGGCGGATGAAAAACTGTTTTTT
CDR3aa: CASRKDGADEKLFF

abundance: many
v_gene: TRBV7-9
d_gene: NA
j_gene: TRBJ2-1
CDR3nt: TGTGCCAGCAGCCCATCCCCGGGGCACAATGAGCAGTTCTTC
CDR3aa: CASSPSPGHNEQFF

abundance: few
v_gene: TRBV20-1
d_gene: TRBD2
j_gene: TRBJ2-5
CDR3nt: TGCAGTGCTAGGATCGGGACTAGCGGGCCCAGGATGGAGACCCAGTACTTC
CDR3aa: CSARIGTSGPRMETQYF

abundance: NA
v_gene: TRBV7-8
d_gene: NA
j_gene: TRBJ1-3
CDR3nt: TGTGCCAGCAGCTTGGGGCCTACGAGAAACACCATATATTTT
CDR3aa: CASSLGPTRNTIYF

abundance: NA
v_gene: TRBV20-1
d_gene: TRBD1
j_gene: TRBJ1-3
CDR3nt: TGCAGTGCTGCCGACGACAGGGCGGGAAACACCATATATTTT
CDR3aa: CSAADDRAGNTIYF

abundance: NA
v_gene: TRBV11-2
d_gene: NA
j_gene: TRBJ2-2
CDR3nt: TGTGCCAGCGAACCCACTTCCACCGGGGAGCTGTTTTTT
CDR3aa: CASEPTSTGELFF

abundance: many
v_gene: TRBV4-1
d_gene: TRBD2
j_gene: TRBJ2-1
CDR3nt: TGCGCCAGCAGCCTTGGACTAGCGGGGGCAAATGAGCAGTTCTTC
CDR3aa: CASSLGLAGANEQFF

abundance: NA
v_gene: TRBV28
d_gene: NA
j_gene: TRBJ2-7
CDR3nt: TGTGCCAGCAGTTTAAGCACCCTGTCTGAGGGGGGACTCTCCTACGAGCAGTACTTC
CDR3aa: CASSLSTLSEGGLSYEQYF

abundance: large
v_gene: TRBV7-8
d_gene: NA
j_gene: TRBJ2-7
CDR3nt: TGTGCCAGCAGCCCAGACACCACCTACGAGCAGTACTTC
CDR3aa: CASSPDTTYEQYF

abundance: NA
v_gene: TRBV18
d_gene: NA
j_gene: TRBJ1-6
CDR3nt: TGTGCCAGCTCACCATATCGCGGGGGCCCTGATTCACCCCTCCACTTT
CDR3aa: CASSPYRGGPDSPLHF

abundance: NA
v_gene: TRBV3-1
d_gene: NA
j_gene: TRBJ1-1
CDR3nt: TGTGCCAGCAGCCAAGCGACAAAGAACACTGAAGCTTTCTTT
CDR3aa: CASSQATKNTEAFF

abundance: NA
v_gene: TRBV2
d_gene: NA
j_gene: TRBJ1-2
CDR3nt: TGTGCCAGCAGACTCCAAGTGGGGAACAGGGAGTCCTATGGCTACACCTTC
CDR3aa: CASRLQVGNRESYGYTF

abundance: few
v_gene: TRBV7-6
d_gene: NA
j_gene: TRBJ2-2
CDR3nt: TGTGCCAGCATGGGGCAGAACACCGGGGAGCTGTTTTTT
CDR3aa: CASMGQNTGELFF

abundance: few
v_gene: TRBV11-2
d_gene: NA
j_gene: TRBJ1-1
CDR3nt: TGTGCCAGCAGCTTGATTAACACTGAAGCTTTCTTT
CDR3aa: CASSLINTEAFF

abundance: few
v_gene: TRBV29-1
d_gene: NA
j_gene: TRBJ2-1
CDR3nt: TGCAGCGTTGATGCAGGGGGGTACTCCTACAATGAGCAGTTCTTC
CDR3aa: CSVDAGGYSYNEQFF

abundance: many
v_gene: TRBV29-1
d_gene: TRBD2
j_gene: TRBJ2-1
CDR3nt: TGCAGCGTTGATAGTCGCGGGAGGTACAATGAGCAGTTCTTC
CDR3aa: CSVDSRGRYNEQFF

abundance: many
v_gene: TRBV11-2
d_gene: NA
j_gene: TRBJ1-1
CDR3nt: TGTGCCAGCAGCTTAGGGATGAACACTGAAGCTTTCTTT
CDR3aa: CASSLGMNTEAFF

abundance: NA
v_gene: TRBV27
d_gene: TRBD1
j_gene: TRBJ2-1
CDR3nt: TGTGCCAGCAGTCCCGCCCCTCAGGGGGCCTCCTACAATGAGCAGTTCTTC
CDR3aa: CASSPAPQGASYNEQFF

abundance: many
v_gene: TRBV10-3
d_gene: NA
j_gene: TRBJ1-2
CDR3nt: TGTGCCATCAGTGATTTAATGGGTATTAACTATGGCTACACCTTC
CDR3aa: CAISDLMGINYGYTF

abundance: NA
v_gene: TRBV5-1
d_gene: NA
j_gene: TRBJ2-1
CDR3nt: TGCGCCAGCAGCCCACGGACGGGCGGATCCTACAATGAGCAGTTCTTC
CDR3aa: CASSPRTGGSYNEQFF

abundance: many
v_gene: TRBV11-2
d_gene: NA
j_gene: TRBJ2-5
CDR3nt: TGTGCCAGCAGCTTAGATCTTGGGAACACGGGTAGAGAGACCCAGTACTTC
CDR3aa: CASSLDLGNTGRETQYF

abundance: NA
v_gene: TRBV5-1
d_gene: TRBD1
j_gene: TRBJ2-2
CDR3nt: TGCGCCAGCAGCTTGGGACAGGGCGGTAACACCGGGGAGCTGTTTTTT
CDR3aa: CASSLGQGGNTGELFF

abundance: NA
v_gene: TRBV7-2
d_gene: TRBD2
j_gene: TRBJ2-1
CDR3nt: TGTGCCAGCAGCTTAGGGACTAGCGGGATTCGGTCCTACAATGAGCAGTTCTTC
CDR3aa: CASSLGTSGIRSYNEQFF

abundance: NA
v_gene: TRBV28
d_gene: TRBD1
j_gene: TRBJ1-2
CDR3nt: TGTGCCAGCCGATTCCAGGACAGGGATTATGGCTACACCTTC
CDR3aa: CASRFQDRDYGYTF

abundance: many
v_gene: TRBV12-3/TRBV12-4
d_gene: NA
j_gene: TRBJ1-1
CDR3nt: TGTGCCAGCAGGGAACAGCGAGCCGGGGGCACTGAAGCTTTCTTT
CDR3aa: CASREQRAGGTEAFF

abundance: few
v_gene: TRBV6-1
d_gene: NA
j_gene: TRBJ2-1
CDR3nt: TGTGCCAGCAGTGAAGTCCGACAGACCCCCTACAATGAGCAGTTCTTC
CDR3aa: CASSEVRQTPYNEQFF

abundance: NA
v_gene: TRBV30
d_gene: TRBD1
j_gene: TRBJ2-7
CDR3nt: TGTGCCGGACAGGTTGTTCCCTACGAGCAGTACTTC
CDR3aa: CAGQVVPYEQYF

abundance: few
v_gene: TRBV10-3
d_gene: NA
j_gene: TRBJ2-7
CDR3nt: TGTGCCATCAGTCTACAAGGAGTCTCCTACGAGCAGTACTTC
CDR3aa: CAISLQGVSYEQYF

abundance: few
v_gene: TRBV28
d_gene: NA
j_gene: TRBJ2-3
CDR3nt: TGTGCCAGCAGTTTATCCGGGACCACTACCGGTGCAGATACGCAGTATTTT
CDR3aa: CASSLSGTTTGADTQYF

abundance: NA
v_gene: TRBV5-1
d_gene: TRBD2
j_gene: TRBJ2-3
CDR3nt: TGCGCCAGCAGCTTGGGACTAGCGTACGCCGCAGATACGCAGTATTTT
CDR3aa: CASSLGLAYAADTQYF

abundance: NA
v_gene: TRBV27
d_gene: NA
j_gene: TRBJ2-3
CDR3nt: TGTGCCAGCAGTTTAGGGGGCTGGCCAGATACGCAGTATTTT
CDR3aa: CASSLGGWPDTQYF

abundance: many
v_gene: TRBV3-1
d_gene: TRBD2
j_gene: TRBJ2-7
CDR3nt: TGTGCCAGCAGCCGAGGGAGTAGCGGGTACGAGCAGTACTTC
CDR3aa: CASSRGSSGYEQYF

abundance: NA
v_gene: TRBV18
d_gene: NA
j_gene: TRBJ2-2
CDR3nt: TGTGCCAGCTCGACAAGGCAGGGACCTAACACCGGGGAGCTGTTTTTT
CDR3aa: CASSTRQGPNTGELFF

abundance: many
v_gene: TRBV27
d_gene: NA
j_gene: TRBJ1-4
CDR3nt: TGTGCCAGCAGTTTCCAGGCCGGGGAAAAACTGTTTTTT
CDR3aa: CASSFQAGEKLFF

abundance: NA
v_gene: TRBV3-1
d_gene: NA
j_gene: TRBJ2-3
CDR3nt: TGTGCCAGCAGCCCCGGGAGCCCTGCGGATACGCAGTATTTT
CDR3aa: CASSPGSPADTQYF

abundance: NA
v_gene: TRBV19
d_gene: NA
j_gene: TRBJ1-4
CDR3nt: TGTGCCAGTAGTATAGAAGGCGGAACAACTAATGAAAAACTGTTTTTT
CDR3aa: CASSIEGGTTNEKLFF

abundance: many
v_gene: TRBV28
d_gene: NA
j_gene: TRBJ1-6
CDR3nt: TGTGCCAGCACCACCGCGGGGGCGGAGAATTCACCCCTCCACTTT
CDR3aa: CASTTAGAENSPLHF